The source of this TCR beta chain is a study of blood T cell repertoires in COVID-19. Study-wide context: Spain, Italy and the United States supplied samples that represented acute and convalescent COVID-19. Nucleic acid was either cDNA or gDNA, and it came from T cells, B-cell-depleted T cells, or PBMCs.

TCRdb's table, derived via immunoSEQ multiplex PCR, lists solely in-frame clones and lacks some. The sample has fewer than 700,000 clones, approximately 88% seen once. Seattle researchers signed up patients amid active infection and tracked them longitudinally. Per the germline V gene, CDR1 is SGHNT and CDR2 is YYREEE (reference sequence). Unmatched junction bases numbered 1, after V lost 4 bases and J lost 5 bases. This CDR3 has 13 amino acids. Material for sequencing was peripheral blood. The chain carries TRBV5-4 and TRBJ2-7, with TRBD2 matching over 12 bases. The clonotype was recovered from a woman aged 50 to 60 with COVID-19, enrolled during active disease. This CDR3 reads CASSRLAGDEQYF. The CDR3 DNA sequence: TGTGCCAGCAGCCGACTAGCGGGGGACGAGCAGTACTTC. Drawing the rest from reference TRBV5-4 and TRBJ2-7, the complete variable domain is ETGVTQSPTHLIKTRGQQVTLRCSSQSGHNTVSWYQQALGQGPQFIFQYYREEENGRGNFPPRFSGLQFPNYSSELNVNALELDDSALYLCASSRLAGDEQYFGPGTRLTVT.